These 16 T cell receptor beta chains came from one sample sequenced in a study of cytotoxic CD8 clonotypes in ibrutinib-treated CLL. Libraries were prepared by immunoSEQ multiplex PCR; TCRdb keeps only in-frame clonotypes and omits some of them. The data contain 250,000 to 350,000 clones, approximately 79% of them singletons. The sample in question was PBMCs, obtained at disease progression, from a patient treated with ibrutinib. The origin of the receptors is a human donor with chronic lymphocytic leukemia.

The chain links TRBV19 to TRBJ2-5; D uncertain. Germline CDR1 and CDR2: LNHDA and SQIVND (reference sequence). Trimming cost V 0 bases and J 2 bases, with 13 bases left between them. The CDR3 is made up of 16 amino acids. CDR3 sequence reads: CASSIDDFRSQETQYF. In DNA form, the CDR3 reads TGTGCCAGTAGTATAGATGATTTCAGATCTCAAGAGACCCAGTACTTC.

The chain is built from TRBV7-3 and TRBJ2-1; D is possibly TRBD1 or TRBD2 (5 bases each). Trimming stripped 5 bases from V and 0 bases from J, with 17 bases between. CDR1 is SGHTA and CDR2 is FQGTGA in the germline V gene. The CDR3 is 17 residues long. The CDR3 reads CASSKLVGTASYNEQFF. CDR3 DNA sequence: TGTGCCAGCAGCAAGCTTGTCGGGACCGCCTCCTACAATGAGCAGTTCTTC. The entire variable domain, with the rest obtained from reference TRBV7-3 and TRBJ2-1, is as follows: GAGVSQTPSNKVTEKGKYVELRCDPISGHTALYWYRQSLGQGPEFLIYFQGTGAADDSGLPNDRFFAVRPEGSVSTLKIQRTERGDSAVYLCASSKLVGTASYNEQFFGPGTRLTVL.

The gene calls are TRBV2 and TRBJ2-7; D uncertain. This CDR3 has 13 amino acids. The ends were cut back, 6 bases at V and 5 bases at J, with 14 bases in the middle. CDR1 and CDR2 from the germline V gene are SNHLY and FYNNEI. DNA for the CDR3: TGTGCCAGCAGAGGTCCAGCAACCCACGAGCAGTACTTC. This gives the protein CASRGPATHEQYF.

This clone was observed once. The chain is built from TRBV7-2 and TRBJ1-1, with D unresolved. V gave up 5 bases and J gave up 3 bases, with 13 bases separating them. CDR1 and CDR2 from the germline V gene are SGHTA and FQGNSA. This CDR3 region has 14 residues. CDR3 coding DNA: TGTGCCAGCAGCCGAGCGGCGGATGACACTGAAGCTTTCTTT. Translation: CASSRAADDTEAFF.

The chain joins TRBV29-1 to TRBJ2-1; D could derive from TRBD1 or TRBD2 (7 bases each). CDR3 size: 15 residues. Germline CDR1 is SQVTM and CDR2 is ANQGSEA. V was pared by 7 bases and J by 4 bases, with 20 bases between. CDR3 in DNA: TGCAGCGCCGTTCGGGGGAGGGGGCGTTACAATGAGCAGTTCTTC. Translation gives CSAVRGRGRYNEQFF.

This rearrangement joins TRBV5-1 to TRBJ2-7; no reliable D call. Germline V gene sequence: CDR1 SGHRS, CDR2 YFSETQ. Deletions cut 0 bases from V and 2 bases from J, with 6 bases between. There are 13 residues in the CDR3. The CDR3 DNA is TGCGCCAGCAGCTTGGACATTGCCTACGAGCAGTACTTC. Its protein is CASSLDIAYEQYF. The full variable domain, its missing parts supplied by reference TRBV5-1 and TRBJ2-7, is KAGVTQTPRYLIKTRGQQVTLSCSPISGHRSVSWYQQTPGQGLQFLFEYFSETQRNKGNFPGRFSGRQFSNSRSEMNVSTLELGDSALYLCASSLDIAYEQYFGPGTRLTVT.

This chain links TRBV5-1 with TRBJ1-2; perhaps TRBD1 as D (6 bases). The V gene lost 5 bases and the J gene lost 5 bases, with 19 bases spanning the gap. CDR3 size: 15 residues. Germline-derived CDR1 and CDR2 are SGHRS and YFSETQ. CDR3 DNA sequence: TGCGCCAGCAGGGATTCAAGCGGGGGCGCTTATGGCTACACCTTC. Its protein product is CASRDSSGGAYGYTF.

The chain has TRBV2 and TRBJ2-7; 10 positions agree with TRBD1. This CDR3 comprises 16 residues. The V gene's germline CDR1 is SNHLY and CDR2 FYNNEI. The ends lost 3 bases at V and 4 bases at J; junction bases unmatched: 9. This CDR3 is CASSDPPTGGAYEQYF. The CDR3 DNA reads as TGTGCCAGCAGTGACCCCCCGACAGGGGGCGCTTACGAGCAGTACTTC.

In DNA form, the CDR3 reads TGTGCCAGCAGTTTATCTCTAACGGCTAACTATGGCTACACCTTC. Its translation is CASSLSLTANYGYTF. The rearrangement uses TRBV27 and TRBJ1-2; no definite D call. Trimming cost V 0 bases and J 0 bases, with 8 bases left between them. Germline V CDR1 and CDR2: MNHEY, SMNVEV (reference sequence). This CDR3 has 15 residues.

The gene calls are TRBV9 and TRBJ1-2; D is possibly TRBD1 (6 bases). The CDR3 loop spans 13 amino acids. Germline-derived CDR1 and CDR2 are SGDLS and YYNGEE. Between the trimmed V and J ends, which lost 0 bases and 5 bases, there was a span of 8 bases. The CDR3 DNA reads TGTGCCAGCAGCGTAGGGACAGCGTATGGCTACACCTTC. Translation: CASSVGTAYGYTF.

The chain employs TRBV28 and TRBJ1-5; no reliable D call. The V gene lost 8 bases and the J gene lost 2 bases, with 10 bases spanning the gap. This CDR3 is built from 13 residues. CDR1 is MDHEN and CDR2 is SYDVKM in the germline V gene. CDR3 loop: CASRDPGNQPQHF. CDR3 DNA sequence: TGTGCCAGCCGAGACCCTGGCAATCAGCCCCAGCATTTT.

The chain uses TRBV19 and TRBJ1-4; tentative D call: TRBD1 (5 bases). Trimming cost V 5 bases and J 2 bases, with 21 bases left between them. Germline CDR1 is LNHDA and CDR2 is SQIVND (reference sequence). This CDR3 spans 18 amino acids. CDR3 nucleotides: TGTGCCAGTAGTCTGTCCCCGCGGGGCAGGGCTACTAATGAAAAACTGTTTTTT. Amino acid sequence: CASSLSPRGRATNEKLFF.

This sequence joins TRBV19 and TRBJ2-3, with D possibly matching TRBD2 (6 bases). The CDR3 is made up of 15 amino acids. The germline V and J ends were trimmed by 8 bases and 0 bases, with 15 bases remaining between them. The germline gives CDR1 LNHDA, CDR2 SQIVND (reference sequence). The CDR3 protein is CASAEDYLSTDTQYF. CDR3 coding DNA: TGTGCCAGTGCTGAGGACTACCTAAGCACAGATACGCAGTATTTT.

This clone appeared a few times. V usage is TRBV4-1 and J usage is TRBJ1-2; 9 nucleotides line up with TRBD1. J lost 8 bases, V lost 2 bases, and 9 bases had no gene match. The CDR3 has 15 amino acids. CDR1 MGHRA and CDR2 YSYEKL come from the germline V gene. CDR3 region: CASSQTGQGWGGYTF. CDR3 sequence (DNA): TGCGCCAGCAGCCAAACGGGACAGGGCTGGGGGGGCTACACCTTC.

The chain couples TRBV18 to TRBJ2-3; D gene unclear. Germline values: CDR1 KGHSH, CDR2 LQKENI. The CDR3 has 14 amino acids. V was shortened by 3 bases and J by 0 bases, with 7 bases between the two germline ends. CDR3 protein: CASSPGSSTDTQYF. Here the CDR3 DNA reads TGTGCCAGCTCACCGGGCTCGAGCACAGATACGCAGTATTTT.

The chain joins TRBV2 to TRBJ1-2; weak D call: TRBD1 (6 bases). Germline lookup yields CDR1 SNHLY and CDR2 FYNNEI. The CDR3 sequence is 14 residues long. Trimming removed 8 bases from V and 4 bases from J, with 17 bases in between. This CDR3 is CASVLDSLTYGYTF. Written as DNA, the CDR3 is TGTGCCAGCGTACTGGACAGCTTAACCTATGGCTACACCTTC.